This TCR beta chain came from a study of human T cells and chemical hapten exposure. Study context: Across samples, TCR yields varied, mostly owing to small differences in pooled library volumes.

The V gene's germline CDR1 is LGHNA and CDR2 YNFKEQ. V lost 2 bases to trimming and J lost 5 bases; unmatched junction nucleotides: 6. The CDR3 runs 15 residues. Unique molecular identifiers were attached to individual cDNA molecules within the library. TCRdb reprocessed the RACE reads via MiXCR and lists one record per CDR3 protein. The data show approximately 84,000 distinct CDR3 sequences, about 9% seen once. Note on this clonotype: Antigen: not known.

General observations from the study: Sensitization with DPC brought no change to TCRs above 1 in 1000 in frequency.

The time point was: healthy volunteer bleed at 6 weeks. It was unfractionated whole blood from which total RNA was extracted. The clonotype originates from a male donor in good health. Some clones in this sample may be carry-over from other donors' samples. Sequenced: whole blood. The chain uses TRBV4-2 and TRBJ2-1; 7 bases are a match to TRBD1. DNA of the CDR3: TGTGCCAGCAGCCAACCGGGACAGAGGGACAATGAGCAGTTCTTC. Its protein product is CASSQPGQRDNEQFF.